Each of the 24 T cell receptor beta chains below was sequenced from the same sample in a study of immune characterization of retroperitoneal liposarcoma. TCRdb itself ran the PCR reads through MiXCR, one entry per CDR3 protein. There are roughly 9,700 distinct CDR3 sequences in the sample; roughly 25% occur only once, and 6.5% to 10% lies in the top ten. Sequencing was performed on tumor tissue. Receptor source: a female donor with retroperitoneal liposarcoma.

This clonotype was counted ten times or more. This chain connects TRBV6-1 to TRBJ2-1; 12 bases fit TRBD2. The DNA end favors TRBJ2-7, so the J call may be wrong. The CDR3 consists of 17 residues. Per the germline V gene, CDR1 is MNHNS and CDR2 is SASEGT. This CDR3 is CASTTKRGTSGFNEQYF. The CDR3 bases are TGTGCCAGCACAACCAAGCGCGGGACTAGCGGGTTTAATGAGCAGTACTTC.

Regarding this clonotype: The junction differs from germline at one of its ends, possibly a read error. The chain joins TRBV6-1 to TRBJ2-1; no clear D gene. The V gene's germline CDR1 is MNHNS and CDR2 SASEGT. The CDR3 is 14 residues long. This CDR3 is CASSPLDGDNEQLF. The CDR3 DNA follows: TGTGCCAGCAGCCCTCTCGATGGTGACAATGAGCAGTTGTTC.

In DNA, the CDR3 is TGTGCCAGCAGCCCCCGCGACCGGAATGAGCAGTTCTTC. Translating it yields CASSPRDRNEQFF. The chain links TRBV7-2 to TRBJ2-1; D remains ambiguous. Trimming took 5 bases from V and 7 from J, leaving 12 bases between them. This CDR3 has 13 residues. Germline loops: CDR1 SGHTA, CDR2 FQGNSA.

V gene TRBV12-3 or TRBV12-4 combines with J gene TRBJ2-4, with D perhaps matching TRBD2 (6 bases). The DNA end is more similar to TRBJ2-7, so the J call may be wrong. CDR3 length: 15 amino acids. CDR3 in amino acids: CASSLVRGLGGEQYF. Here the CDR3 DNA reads TGTGCCAGCAGTTTAGTACGGGGGTTAGGTGGCGAGCAGTACTTC.

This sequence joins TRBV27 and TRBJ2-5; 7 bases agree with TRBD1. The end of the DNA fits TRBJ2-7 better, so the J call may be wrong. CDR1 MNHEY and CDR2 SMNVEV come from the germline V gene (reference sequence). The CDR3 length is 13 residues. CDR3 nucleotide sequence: TGTGCCAGCAGTTTAGACAGGGCCCACGAGCAGTACTTC. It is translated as CASSLDRAHEQYF.

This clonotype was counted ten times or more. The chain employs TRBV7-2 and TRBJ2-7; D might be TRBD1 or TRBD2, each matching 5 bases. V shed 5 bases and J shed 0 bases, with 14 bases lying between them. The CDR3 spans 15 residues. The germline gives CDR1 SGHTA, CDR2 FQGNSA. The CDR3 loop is CASSPGAGSSYEQYF. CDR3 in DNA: TGTGCCAGCAGCCCTGGGGCAGGGAGCTCCTACGAGCAGTACTTC.

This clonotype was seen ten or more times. The CDR3 sequence: CANLPLALGPNTEAFF. Here the CDR3 DNA reads TGTGCCAACCTCCCCCTCGCGTTAGGCCCGAACACTGAAGCTTTCTTT. V usage is TRBV6-1 and J usage is TRBJ1-1; no firm D call. CDR1 MNHNS and CDR2 SASEGT come from the germline V gene. V was clipped by 10 bases and J by 1 base, with 22 bases between them. The CDR3 has 16 residues.

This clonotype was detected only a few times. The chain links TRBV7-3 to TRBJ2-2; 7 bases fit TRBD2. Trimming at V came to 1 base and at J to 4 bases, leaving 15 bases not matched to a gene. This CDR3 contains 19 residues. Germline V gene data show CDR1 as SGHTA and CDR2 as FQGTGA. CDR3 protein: CASSLIGSERGGITGELFF. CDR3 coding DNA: TGTGCCAGCAGCTTAATCGGCAGCGAGCGGGGAGGCATCACCGGGGAGCTGTTTTTT.

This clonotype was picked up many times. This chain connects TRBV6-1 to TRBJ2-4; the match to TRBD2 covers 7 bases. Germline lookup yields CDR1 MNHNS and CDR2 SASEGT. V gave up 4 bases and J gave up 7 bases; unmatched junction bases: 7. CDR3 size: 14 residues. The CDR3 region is CASSGGTKVNIQYF. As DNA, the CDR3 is TGTGCCAGCAGTGGAGGGACTAAGGTGAACATTCAGTACTTC.

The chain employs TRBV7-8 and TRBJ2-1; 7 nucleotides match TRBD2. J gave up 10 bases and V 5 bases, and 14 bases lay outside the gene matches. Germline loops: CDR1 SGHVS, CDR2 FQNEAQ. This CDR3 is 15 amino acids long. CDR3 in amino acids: CASSVPSGTLREQFF. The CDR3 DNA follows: TGTGCCAGCAGCGTCCCTAGCGGAACTCTCCGGGAGCAGTTCTTC.

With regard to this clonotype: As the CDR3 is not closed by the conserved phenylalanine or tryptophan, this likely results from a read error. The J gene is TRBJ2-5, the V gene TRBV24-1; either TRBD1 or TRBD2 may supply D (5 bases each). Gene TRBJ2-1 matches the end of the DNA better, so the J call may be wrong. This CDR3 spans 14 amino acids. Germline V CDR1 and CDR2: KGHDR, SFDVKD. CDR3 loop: CATSETGTQETQFL. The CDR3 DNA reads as TGTGCCACCAGTGAGACCGGGACCCAAGAGACCCAGTTCTTA.

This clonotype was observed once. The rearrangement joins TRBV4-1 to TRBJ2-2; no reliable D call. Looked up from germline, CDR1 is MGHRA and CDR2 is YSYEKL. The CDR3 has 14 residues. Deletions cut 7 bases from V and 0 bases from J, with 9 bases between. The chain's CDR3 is CASTFGPNTGELFF. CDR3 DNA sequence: TGCGCCAGCACTTTCGGCCCGAACACCGGGGAGCTGTTTTTT.

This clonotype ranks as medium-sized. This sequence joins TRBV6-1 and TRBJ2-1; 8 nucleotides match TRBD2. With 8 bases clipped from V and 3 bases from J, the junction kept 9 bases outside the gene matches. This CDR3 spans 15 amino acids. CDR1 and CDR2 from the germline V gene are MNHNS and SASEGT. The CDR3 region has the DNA TGTGCCAGCCGGGCGGGACTAGTCCTCTACAATGAGCAGTTCTTC. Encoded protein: CASRAGLVLYNEQFF.

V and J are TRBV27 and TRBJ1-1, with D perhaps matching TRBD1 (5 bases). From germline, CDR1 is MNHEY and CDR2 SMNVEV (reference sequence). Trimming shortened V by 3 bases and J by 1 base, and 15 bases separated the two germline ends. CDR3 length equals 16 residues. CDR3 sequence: CASSLYRDRWNTEAFF. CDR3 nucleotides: TGTGCCAGCAGTTTGTACCGGGACCGCTGGAACACTGAAGCTTTCTTT.

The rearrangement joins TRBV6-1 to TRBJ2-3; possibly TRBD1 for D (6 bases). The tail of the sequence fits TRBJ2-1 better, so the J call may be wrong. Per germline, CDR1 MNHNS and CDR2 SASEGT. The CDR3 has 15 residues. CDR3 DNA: TGTGCCAACAGGGACGTGGGGCGTAAAGGAAACATTCAGTTCTTC. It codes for CANRDVGRKGNIQFF.

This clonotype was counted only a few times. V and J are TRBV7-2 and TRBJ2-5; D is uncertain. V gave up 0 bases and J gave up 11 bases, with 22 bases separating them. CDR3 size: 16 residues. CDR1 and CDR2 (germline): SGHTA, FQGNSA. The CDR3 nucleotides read TGTGCCAGCAGCTTAGCCAGCTCAAGCTCCTACAATGAGCAGTACTTC. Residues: CASSLASSSSYNEQYF.

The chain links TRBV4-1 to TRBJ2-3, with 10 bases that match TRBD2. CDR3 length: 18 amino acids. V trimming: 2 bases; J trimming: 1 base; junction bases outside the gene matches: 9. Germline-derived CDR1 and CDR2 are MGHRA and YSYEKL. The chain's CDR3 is CASSQFGGLAGGTDTQYF. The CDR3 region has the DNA TGCGCCAGCAGCCAATTCGGCGGTCTAGCGGGGGGCACAGATACGCAGTATTTT.

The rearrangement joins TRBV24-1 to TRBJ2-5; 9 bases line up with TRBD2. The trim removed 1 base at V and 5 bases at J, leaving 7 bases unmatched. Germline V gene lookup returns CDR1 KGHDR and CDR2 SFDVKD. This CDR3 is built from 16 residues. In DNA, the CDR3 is TGTGCCACCAGTGATTTCGGGCTAGCGGGACGGGAGACCCAGTACTTC. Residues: CATSDFGLAGRETQYF.

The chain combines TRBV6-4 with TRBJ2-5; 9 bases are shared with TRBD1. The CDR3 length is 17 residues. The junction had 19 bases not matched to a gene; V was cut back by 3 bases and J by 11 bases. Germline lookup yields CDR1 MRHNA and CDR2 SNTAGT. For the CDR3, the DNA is TGTGCCAGCAGTGAATTTCCCCCGGGACAGGGAGGTAATGAGCAGTACTTC. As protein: CASSEFPPGQGGNEQYF.

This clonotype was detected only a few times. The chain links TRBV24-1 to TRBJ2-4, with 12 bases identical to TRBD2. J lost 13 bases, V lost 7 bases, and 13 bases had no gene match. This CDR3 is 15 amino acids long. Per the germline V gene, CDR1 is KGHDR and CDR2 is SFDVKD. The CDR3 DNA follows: TGTGCCACCAGCAAATCCGGACTAGCGGGAAATGAGCAGTACTTC. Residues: CATSKSGLAGNEQYF.

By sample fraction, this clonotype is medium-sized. The CDR3 region has the DNA TGTGCCAGCAGCCACGGACAGGGGGCCTCCTACGAGCAGTACTTC. Protein: CASSHGQGASYEQYF. This chain uses TRBV7-3 with TRBJ2-7; 11 nucleotides match TRBD1. This CDR3 region has 15 residues. V shed 5 bases and J 0 bases; nucleotides not matched to a gene: 3. Germline assignment: CDR1 SGHTA and CDR2 FQGTGA.

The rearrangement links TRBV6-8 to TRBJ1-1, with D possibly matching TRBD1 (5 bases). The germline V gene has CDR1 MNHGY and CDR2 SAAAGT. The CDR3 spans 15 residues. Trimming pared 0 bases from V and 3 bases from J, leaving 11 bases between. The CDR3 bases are TGTGCCAGCAGTTACTCGCGAAGACAGTACACTGAAGCTTTCTTT. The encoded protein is CASSYSRRQYTEAFF.

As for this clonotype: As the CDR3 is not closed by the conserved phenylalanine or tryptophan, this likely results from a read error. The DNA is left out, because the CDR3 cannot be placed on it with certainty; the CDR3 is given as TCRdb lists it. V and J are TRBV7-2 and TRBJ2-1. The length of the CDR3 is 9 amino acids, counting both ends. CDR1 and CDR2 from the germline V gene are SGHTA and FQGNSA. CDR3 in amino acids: CASSLSVSG.

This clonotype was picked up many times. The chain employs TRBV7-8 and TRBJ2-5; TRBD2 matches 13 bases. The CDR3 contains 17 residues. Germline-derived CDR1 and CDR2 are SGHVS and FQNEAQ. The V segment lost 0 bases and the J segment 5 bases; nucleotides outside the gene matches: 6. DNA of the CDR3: TGTGCCAGCAGCTTAGCGCGACTAGCGGGGGGTGGGGAGACCCAGTACTTC. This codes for CASSLARLAGGGETQYF.